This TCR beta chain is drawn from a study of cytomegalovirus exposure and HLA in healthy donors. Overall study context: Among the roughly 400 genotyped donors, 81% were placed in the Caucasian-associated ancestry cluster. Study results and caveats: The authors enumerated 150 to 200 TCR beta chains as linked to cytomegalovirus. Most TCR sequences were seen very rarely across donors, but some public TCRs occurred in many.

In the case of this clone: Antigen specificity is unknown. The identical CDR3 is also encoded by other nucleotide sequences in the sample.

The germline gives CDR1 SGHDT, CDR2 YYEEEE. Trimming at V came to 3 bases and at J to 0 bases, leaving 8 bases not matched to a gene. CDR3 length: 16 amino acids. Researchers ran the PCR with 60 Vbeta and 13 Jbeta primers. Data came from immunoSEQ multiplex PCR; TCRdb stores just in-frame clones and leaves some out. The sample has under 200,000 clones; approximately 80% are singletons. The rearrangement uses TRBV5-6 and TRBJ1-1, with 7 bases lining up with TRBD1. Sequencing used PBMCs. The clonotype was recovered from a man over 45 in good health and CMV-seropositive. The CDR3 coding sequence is TGTGCCAGCAGCTCGCGCAGACAGGGTCTGAACACTGAAGCTTTCTTT. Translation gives CASSSRRQGLNTEAFF.